The following is a TCR beta chain sequence with its context. This entry belongs to a study of somatic mutations in cytotoxic T cells in rheumatoid arthritis. The overall study: Blood (around 29 ml EDTA) from each patient was taken right after diagnosis, before any treatment. Purity of nearly 100% was reached when some V beta antibody-stained T-cell populations were flow-sorted, including V beta1+ cells sequenced for TCRB.

Each population, CD4+ and CD8+ cells, was isolated by positive magnetic bead selection and checked for purity by flow cytometry. Measured with immunoSEQ multiplex PCR; TCRdb has only the in-frame clones, and not every one. The sample shows over 15,000 clones, 80% of them seen only once. This TCR came from an adult with rheumatoid arthritis. Sequenced: CD8+ T cells sorted from blood.

Here the CDR3 reads CASSLGQVGEVGQYF. In DNA, the CDR3 is TGTGCCAGCAGCTTAGGGCAGGTCGGTGAGGTAGGGCAGTACTTC. J is TRBJ2-7 and V is TRBV11-2; D ambiguous. The CDR3 totals 15 residues. Germline CDR1 reads SGHAT; CDR2 reads FQNNGV. V was clipped by 1 base and J by 9 bases, with 19 bases between them.